This TCR beta chain originates from a study of ipilimumab plus nivolumab after autologous stem cell transplantation. Overall study context: A median of roughly eight nivolumab and 4 or 5 ipilimumab doses were given. Both relapsed and primary refractory DLBCL were included.

This CDR3 region has 15 residues. Unmatched junction bases numbered 7, after V lost 3 bases and J lost 7 bases. CDR1 is SGHRS, CDR2 YFSETQ, per germline. Repertoires were generated with immunoSEQ multiplex PCR, while TCRdb's copy carries only in-frame clones and drops some. The sample holds around 17,000 clones, about three quarters seen once. Findings of the study overall: The authors say TCR, Treg and microbiome findings warrant further study.

Checkpoint therapy with ipilimumab 1 mg/kg began 14 to 28 days after transplant. Note on this clone: What it recognizes is unknown.

The chain links TRBV5-1 to TRBJ2-1; TRBD1 matches at 10 bases. The sequence was obtained from a male donor with diffuse large B-cell lymphoma. Material: PBMCs, obtained in a trial of ipilimumab plus nivolumab as post-transplant consolidation. CDR3 amino acids: CASSSDGTGVNEQFF. CDR3 nucleotides: TGCGCCAGCAGCTCGGACGGGACAGGGGTGAATGAGCAGTTCTTC.